A few counts support the clone carrying this T cell receptor (beta chain). Its antigen is undetermined. This specimen belongs to a study of T-cell memory formation after mild COVID-19. On the study more broadly: The study found TCR clusters largely donor specific.

Germline CDR1 reads DFQATT; CDR2 reads SNEGSKA (reference sequence). The germline V and J ends were trimmed by 3 bases and 14 bases, with 18 bases remaining between them. This CDR3 spans 12 amino acids. One entry per CDR3 protein, called by TCRdb with MiXCR from the 5' RACE reads. The table has around 390,000 distinct CDR3 sequences, about 15% seen once. Findings and caveats of the study: Some clones that responded turned up in pre-infection memory, which suggests that cross-reactive memory joined in.

This clonotype originated in a young man who had mild COVID-19 (a few samples of this study predate the infection). Cell type and time point are not known. Sequenced: PBMCs or a T cell subset sorted from them (not recorded which). V usage is TRBV20-1 and J usage is TRBJ2-3, with D perhaps TRBD2 (6 bases). The CDR3, as DNA: TGCAGTGCTAGCGGGACTCCTATATCGGGGTATTTT. Amino acids: CSASGTPISGYF.